The 22 T cell receptor beta chains listed next were all sequenced from one sample in a study of blood T cells in healthy people across ages. Using a J-beta primer mix together with a sample-barcoded 5' primer, a second PCR was run for roughly 7 to 11 cycles. A single record per CDR3 protein comes from TCRdb applying MiXCR to the 5' RACE reads. The sample consists of roughly 1.5 million distinct CDR3 sequences, approximately 43% of them appearing once. The sequenced material came from blood. Source of these receptors: a woman aged 18-29 years in good health.

The chain is built from TRBV29-1 and TRBJ2-5; tentative D call: TRBD2 (6 bases). Trimming shortened V by 6 bases and J by 11 bases, and 22 bases separated the two germline ends. The V gene's germline CDR1 is SQVTM and CDR2 ANQGSEA. CDR3 size: 13 residues. The CDR3: CSVDTVLEGEQYF. In DNA form, the CDR3 reads TGCAGCGTCGACACCGTTTTGGAGGGTGAGCAGTACTTC.

The rearrangement links TRBV20-1 to TRBJ2-6; D unresolved. V lost 2 bases to trimming and J lost 4 bases, with 12 bases between them. This CDR3 region has 15 residues. Germline V gene data show CDR1 as DFQATT and CDR2 as SNEGSKA (reference sequence). The CDR3 here is CSARPVGPGANVLTF. In nucleotides, the CDR3 is TGCAGTGCTAGACCGGTAGGGCCCGGGGCCAACGTCCTGACTTTC.

The rearrangement links TRBV2 to TRBJ2-6; 8 bases agree with TRBD1. The CDR3 has 16 residues. Per germline, CDR1 SNHLY and CDR2 FYNNEI. V shed 10 bases, J shed 0 bases, and the junction held 8 bases outside the gene matches. CDR3 nucleotide sequence: TGTGCCATCCCGGGACAGGTTAGCTCTGGGGCCAACGTCCTGACTTTC. This translates into CAIPGQVSSGANVLTF.

The chain joins TRBV12-3 or TRBV12-4 to TRBJ1-6, with D unclear. This CDR3 is built from 13 residues. V lost 4 bases and J 9 bases, leaving 10 bases between the germline ends. CDR3 bases: TGTGCCAGCAGTTCCGAAGGGATTTCACCCCTCCACTTT. This sequence encodes CASSSEGISPLHF.

This clonotype has only a few counts. V is TRBV29-1 and J is TRBJ2-5, with D uncertain. The germline CDR1 and CDR2 sequences are SQVTM and ANQGSEA. V gave up 0 bases and J gave up 5 bases, with 10 bases separating them. This CDR3 is 13 amino acids long. This CDR3 reads CSVEDAGPETQYF. CDR3 bases: TGCAGCGTTGAAGACGCCGGTCCGGAGACCCAGTACTTC.

The V gene is TRBV20-1, the J gene TRBJ2-4; TRBD2 might be the D (7 bases). The CDR3 is 15 amino acids. CDR1 is DFQATT and CDR2 is SNEGSKA in the germline V gene (reference sequence). Between the trimmed V and J ends, which lost 5 bases and 1 base, there was a span of 15 bases. The CDR3 loop reads CSAAEGGAAKNIQYF. As DNA, the CDR3 is TGCAGTGCTGCCGAAGGGGGGGCGGCCAAAAACATTCAGTACTTC.

This clonotype was seen ten or more times. The V and J genes are TRBV4-3 and TRBJ1-2; D perhaps matches TRBD1 (6 bases). The CDR3 has 14 amino acids. Deletions cut 1 base from V and 3 bases from J, with 9 bases between. Germline CDR1 is LGHNA and CDR2 is YSLEER. The CDR3 region is CASSQGPGDYGYTF. The CDR3 DNA reads as TGCGCCAGCAGCCAAGGGCCAGGGGACTATGGCTACACCTTC.

J is TRBJ2-5 and V is TRBV4-3, with 9 bases identical to TRBD2. The junction had 13 bases not matched to a gene; V was cut back by 0 bases and J by 11 bases. Germline V gene sequence: CDR1 LGHNA, CDR2 YSLEER. CDR3 length: 16 residues. DNA of the CDR3: TGCGCCAGCAGCCAAGATGGCGGGAGGGCCTCCGATGAGCAGTACTTC. Amino acid sequence: CASSQDGGRASDEQYF.

This clonotype was found a few times. The rearrangement joins TRBV12-3 or TRBV12-4 to TRBJ1-5, with 8 bases fitting TRBD1. After removal of 2 bases from V and 7 bases from J, the junction contained 7 bases not matched to a gene. The CDR3 extends over 15 amino acids. The CDR3 nucleotides are TGTGCCAGCAGTTTAAGACAGGGGATAGGGCAGCCCCAGCATTTT. It is translated as CASSLRQGIGQPQHF.

This chain uses TRBV7-9 with TRBJ2-3; 7 nucleotides line up with TRBD2. The CDR3 consists of 17 residues. Germline V gene data show CDR1 as SEHNR and CDR2 as FQNEAQ (reference sequence). With 5 bases clipped from V and 5 bases from J, the junction kept 16 bases outside the gene matches. The CDR3 DNA sequence: TGTGCCAGCAGCGAGTTTGGGGCAGCGGGGATAGTAGATACGCAGTATTTT. As protein: CASSEFGAAGIVDTQYF.

This clonotype was seen a handful of times. This chain uses TRBV6-1 with TRBJ2-7; perhaps TRBD1 as D (6 bases). Deletions cut 1 base from V and 0 bases from J, with 13 bases between. The germline V gene has CDR1 MNHNS and CDR2 SASEGT. This CDR3 has 16 amino acids. CDR3 protein: CASSEDLWTDSYEQYF. As DNA, the CDR3 is TGTGCCAGCAGTGAAGATCTTTGGACAGACTCCTACGAGCAGTACTTC.

This chain uses TRBV7-2 with TRBJ2-3; 8 bases line up with TRBD2. CDR3 size: 14 residues. Germline values: CDR1 SGHTA, CDR2 FQGNSA. After removal of 2 bases from V and 5 bases from J, the junction contained 3 bases not matched to a gene. The CDR3 bases are TGTGCCAGCAGCTTATCAGCGGGAGTAGATACGCAGTATTTT. This sequence encodes CASSLSAGVDTQYF.

The chain is built from TRBV19 and TRBJ1-1; D is unresolved. Trimming took 5 bases from V and 0 from J, leaving 10 bases between them. CDR1 and CDR2 from the germline V gene are LNHDA and SQIVND (reference sequence). The CDR3 loop spans 14 amino acids. CDR3 sequence: CASSFRALNTEAFF. CDR3 sequence (DNA): TGTGCCAGTAGTTTCCGGGCGCTGAACACTGAAGCTTTCTTT.

CDR3 sequence reads: CSGQGFDEQYF. The CDR3 DNA reads as TGCAGCGGTCAGGGTTTCGACGAGCAGTACTTC. This chain connects TRBV29-1 to TRBJ2-7; a possible D gene is TRBD1 (5 bases). Germline V lookup: CDR1 SQVTM, CDR2 ANQGSEA. This CDR3 has 11 amino acids. V was trimmed by 7 bases and J by 5 bases, leaving 12 bases between them.

The chain uses TRBV7-8 and TRBJ1-5; D might be TRBD1 (6 bases). V lost 7 bases, J lost 0 bases, and 16 bases lay in between. Germline lookup yields CDR1 SGHVS and CDR2 FQNEAQ. CDR3 length: 16 residues. In DNA, the CDR3 is TGTGCCAGCACAAAAGACAGGATCTATAGCAATCAGCCCCAGCATTTT. Translating gives CASTKDRIYSNQPQHF.

This chain links TRBV2 with TRBJ1-1; D is uncertain. From germline, CDR1 is SNHLY and CDR2 FYNNEI. The ends were cut back, 7 bases at V and 0 bases at J, with 9 bases in the middle. This CDR3 has 13 amino acids. In DNA form, the CDR3 reads TGTGCCAGCAAGTTTCGGTTGAACACTGAAGCTTTCTTT. Translating gives CASKFRLNTEAFF.

This rearrangement joins TRBV7-8 to TRBJ1-6, with TRBD1 as a possible D gene (5 bases). Per germline, CDR1 SGHVS and CDR2 FQNEAQ. The CDR3 contains 17 residues. Deletions cut 3 bases from V and 0 bases from J, with 12 bases between. CDR3 nucleotide sequence: TGTGCCAGCAGCTTTCCCGGGGGGAGCTCCTATAATTCACCCCTCCACTTT. As protein: CASSFPGGSSYNSPLHF. Supplemented by reference TRBV7-8 and TRBJ1-6, the full variable domain reads GAGVSQSPRYKVAKRGQDVALRCDPISGHVSLFWYQQALGQGPEFLTYFQNEAQLDKSGLPSDRFFAERPEGSVSTLKIQRTQQEDSAVYLCASSFPGGSSYNSPLHFGNGTRLTVT.

In nucleotides, the CDR3 is TGCGCCAGCAGCCTAACCCCGGGACGGGTGAACACTGAAGCTTTCTTT. It encodes CASSLTPGRVNTEAFF. The chain employs TRBV4-3 and TRBJ1-1, with TRBD1 as a possible D gene (5 bases). The CDR3 loop spans 16 amino acids. The V end lost 4 bases, the J end lost 0 bases, and 15 bases lay between the germline ends. Germline CDR1 reads LGHNA; CDR2 reads YSLEER.

The chain recombines TRBV5-1 with TRBJ2-1; D ambiguous. Germline V gene lookup returns CDR1 SGHRS and CDR2 YFSETQ. Trimming pared 3 bases from V and 10 bases from J, leaving 17 bases between. The CDR3 consists of 14 residues. CDR3 sequence: CASSWGSRVGEQFF. For the CDR3, the DNA is TGCGCCAGCAGCTGGGGTTCTAGGGTCGGGGAGCAGTTCTTC. Together with reference TRBV5-1 and TRBJ2-1, the CDR3 gives the full variable domain: KAGVTQTPRYLIKTRGQQVTLSCSPISGHRSVSWYQQTPGQGLQFLFEYFSETQRNKGNFPGRFSGRQFSNSRSEMNVSTLELGDSALYLCASSWGSRVGEQFFGPGTRLTVL.

This clonotype appeared a single time. A read error may be the cause here, since a much bigger clone is one base away. The V call is TRBV4-3, the J call TRBJ2-5; the match to TRBD1 covers 7 bases. V lost 5 bases and J lost 11; bases outside the gene matches: 11. This CDR3 contains 13 residues. Germline CDR1 is LGHNA and CDR2 is YSLEER. CDR3 in DNA: TGCGCCAGCAGCTCGGGACAGTGGTATGAGCAGTACTTC. This encodes CASSSGQWYEQYF.

V usage is TRBV7-3 and J usage is TRBJ2-4; no firm D call. The end of the DNA is better explained by TRBJ2-7, so the J call may be wrong. CDR1 is SGHTA and CDR2 is FQGTGA in the germline V gene. This CDR3 region has 13 residues. The CDR3 DNA sequence: TGTGCCAGCAGCTTAACGGGAAATTTCGAGCAGTACTTC. Its protein is CASSLTGNFEQYF.

The V gene is TRBV28, the J gene TRBJ2-4; D possibly corresponds to TRBD2 (5 bases). This CDR3 is built from 10 residues. Germline-derived CDR1 and CDR2 are MDHEN and SYDVKM. V was shortened by 8 bases and J by 13 bases, with 12 bases between the two germline ends. The CDR3 nucleotides read TGTGCCAGCTCCCACTGGGAGCAGTACTTC. The encoded protein is CASSHWEQYF. Full variable domain (missing parts from reference TRBV28 and TRBJ2-4): DVKVTQSSRYLVKRTGEKVFLECVQDMDHENMFWYRQDPGLGLRLIYFSYDVKMKEKGDIPEGYSVSREKKERFSLILESASTNQTSMYLCASSHWEQYFGAGTRLSVL.